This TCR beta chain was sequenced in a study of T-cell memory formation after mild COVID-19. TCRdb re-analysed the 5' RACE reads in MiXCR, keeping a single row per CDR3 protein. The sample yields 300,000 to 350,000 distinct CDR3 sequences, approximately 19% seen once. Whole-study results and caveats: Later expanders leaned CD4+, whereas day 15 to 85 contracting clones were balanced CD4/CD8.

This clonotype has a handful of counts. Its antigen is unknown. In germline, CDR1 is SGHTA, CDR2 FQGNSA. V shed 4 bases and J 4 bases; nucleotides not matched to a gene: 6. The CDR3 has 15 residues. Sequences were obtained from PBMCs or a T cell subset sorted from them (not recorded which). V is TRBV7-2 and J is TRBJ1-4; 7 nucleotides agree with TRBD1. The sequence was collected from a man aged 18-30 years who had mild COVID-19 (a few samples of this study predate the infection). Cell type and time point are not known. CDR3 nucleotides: TGTGCCAGCAGCTGGAAGGGGGACAGTAATGAAAAACTGTTTTTT. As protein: CASSWKGDSNEKLFF.